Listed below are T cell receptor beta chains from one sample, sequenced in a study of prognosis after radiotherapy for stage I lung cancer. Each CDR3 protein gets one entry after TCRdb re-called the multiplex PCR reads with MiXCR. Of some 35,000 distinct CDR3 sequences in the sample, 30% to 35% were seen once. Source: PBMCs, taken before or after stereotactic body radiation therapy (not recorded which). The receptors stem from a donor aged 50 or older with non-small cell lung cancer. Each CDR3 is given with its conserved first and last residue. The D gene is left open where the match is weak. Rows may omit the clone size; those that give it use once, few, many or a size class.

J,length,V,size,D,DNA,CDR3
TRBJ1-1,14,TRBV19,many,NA,TGTGCCAGTAGTATTGTTATGGCTGACACTGAAGCTTTCTTT,CASSIVMADTEAFF
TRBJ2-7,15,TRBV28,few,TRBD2,TGTGCCAGCAGTTTGGCCCAGGTACTAGCGGTCGAACAGTACTTC,CASSLAQVLAVEQYF
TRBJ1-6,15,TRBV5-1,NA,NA,TGCGCCAGCAGCTTGGTCGAACTCCTTGATTCACCCCTCCACTTT,CASSLVELLDSPLHF
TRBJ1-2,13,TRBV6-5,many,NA,TGTGCCAGCAGTTACAACAGGAACTATGGCTACACCTTC,CASSYNRNYGYTF
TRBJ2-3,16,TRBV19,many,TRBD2,TGTGCCAGTAGTATAGGAGGCGGGAGGGCCACAGATACGCAGTATTTT,CASSIGGGRATDTQYF
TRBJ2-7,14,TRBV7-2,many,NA,TGTGCCAGCAGCTCCCGGGACGGGTCCTACGAGCAGTACTTC,CASSSRDGSYEQYF
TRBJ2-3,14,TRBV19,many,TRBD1,TGTGCCAGTGATACCGGGACAGGGGGATATACGCAGTATTTT,CASDTGTGGYTQYF
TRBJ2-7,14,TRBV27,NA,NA,TGTGCCAGCAGTTTAGGGCTAAATGGCTACGAGCAGTACTTC,CASSLGLNGYEQYF
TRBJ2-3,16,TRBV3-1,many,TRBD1,TGTGCCAGCAGCTACCAGACAGGGCAAGACACAGATACGCAGTATTTT,CASSYQTGQDTDTQYF
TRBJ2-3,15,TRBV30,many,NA,TGTGCCTCCGGGCGTCCACAGGGTTGGACAGATACGCAGTATTTT,CASGRPQGWTDTQYF
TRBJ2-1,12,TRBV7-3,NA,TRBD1,TGTACCAGCAGTCGACAGGGCCATGAGCAGTTCTTC,CTSSRQGHEQFF
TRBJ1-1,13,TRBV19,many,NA,TGTGCCAGTAGACCTCAGGGGAACACTGAAGCTTTCTTT,CASRPQGNTEAFF
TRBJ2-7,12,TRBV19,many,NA,TGTGTCGACTGTTTAACACCCTACGAGCAGTACTTC,CVDCLTPYEQYF
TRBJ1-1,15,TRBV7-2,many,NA,TGTGCCAGCATCCGAACGGTCATCATGAACACTGAAGCTTTCTTT,CASIRTVIMNTEAFF
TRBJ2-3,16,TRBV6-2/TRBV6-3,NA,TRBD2,TGTGCCAGCATTTACTCAAAGAGCGGGAATCAAGATACGCAGTATTTT,CASIYSKSGNQDTQYF
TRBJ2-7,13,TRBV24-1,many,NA,TGTGCCACCAGTGATGGGACATCCTACGAGCAGTACTTC,CATSDGTSYEQYF
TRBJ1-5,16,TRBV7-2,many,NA,TGTGCCAGCAGCTTAGGGGGGGACCCTAGGAATCAGCCCCAGCATTTT,CASSLGGDPRNQPQHF
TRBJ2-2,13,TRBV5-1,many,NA,TGCGCCAGCAATGACAAGAACACCGGGGAGCTGTTTTTT,CASNDKNTGELFF
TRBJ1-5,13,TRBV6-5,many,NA,TGTGCCAGCAGTTCCCCGATGGGGGCTCCAGGGCATTTT,CASSSPMGAPGHF
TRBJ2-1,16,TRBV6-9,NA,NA,TGTGCCAGCAGTTCAGGGGCCCGGCCACCTTACAATGAGCAGTTCTTC,CASSSGARPPYNEQFF
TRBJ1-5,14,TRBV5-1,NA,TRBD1,TGCGCCAGCAGCCTCGGGACAGGCAATCAGCCCCAGCATTTT,CASSLGTGNQPQHF
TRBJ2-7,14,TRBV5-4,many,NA,TGTGCCAGCAGCGTGGCCGGGCACTCCTACGAGCAGTACTTC,CASSVAGHSYEQYF
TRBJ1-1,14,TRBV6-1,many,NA,TGTGCCAGCAGACTCGGGACCCTGGGTACTGAAGCTTTCTTT,CASRLGTLGTEAFF
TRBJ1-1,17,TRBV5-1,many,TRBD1,TGCGCCAGCAGCTTGACCCTAAGGGGGCGTGGGTCCACTGAAGCTTTCTTT,CASSLTLRGRGSTEAFF
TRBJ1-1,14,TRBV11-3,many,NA,TGTGCCAGCAGCTTACAAGGGTCGAACACTGAAGCTTTCTTT,CASSLQGSNTEAFF